This T cell receptor beta chain was captured in a study of blood T cell repertoires in COVID-19. CDR1 LGHNA and CDR2 YNFKEQ come from the germline V gene. The CDR3 contains 16 residues. The ends lost 3 bases at V and 6 bases at J; junction bases unmatched: 4. As originally analysed: How many nucleated cells were present was estimated from reference gene primer amplification. Sequencing was performed with immunoSEQ multiplex PCR; in TCRdb, only in-frame clones are kept and a portion is missing. V, J and clone size are taken as reported in that table, and D and trimming were inferred from the DNA itself. The sample shows 150,000 to 200,000 clones, 80% to 85% of them seen only once.

The sample consisted of peripheral blood. The source is a human donor with acute or convalescent COVID-19. The donor label of this sample is uncertain. The chain employs TRBV4-2 and TRBJ2-1; 14 bases are a match to TRBD2. CDR3 coding DNA: TGTGCCAGCAGCCACCTGACTAGCGGGGGGGCCAATGAGCAGTTCTTC. This sequence encodes CASSHLTSGGANEQFF.